This T cell receptor beta chain was found in a study of CD8 T cells in Susac syndrome. At the level of the study: Susac syndrome patients were untreated, on corticosteroids with some adding intravenous immunoglobulin, or on intravenous immunoglobulin only.

Roughly 0.5 to 1 ug RNA was reverse transcribed with random hexamers. Coverage of TCR beta CDR3 amplification by immunoSEQ multiplex PCR extended to 54 Vbeta and 13 Jbeta. A single record per CDR3 protein comes from TCRdb applying MiXCR to the immunoSEQ multiplex PCR reads. The sample yields under 150,000 distinct CDR3 sequences, roughly 94% seen once. The germline V gene has CDR1 MNHEY and CDR2 SVGEGT. This CDR3 spans 14 amino acids. Unmatched junction bases numbered 9, after V lost 7 bases and J lost 6 bases. Negative isolation yielded CD4+ and CD8+ T cells, and FACS enriched TEMRA cells. The sequence was obtained from a human donor with Susac syndrome. The sequencing sample was made of CD4+ T cells from PBMCs. The rearrangement links TRBV6-2 or TRBV6-3 to TRBJ2-7; TRBD1 agrees at 10 bases. Here the CDR3 reads CASTSSGTGAEQYF. The CDR3, as DNA: TGTGCCAGCACCTCCTCCGGGACAGGGGCCGAGCAGTACTTC.